Listed here are 4 T cell receptor beta chains from one sample, sequenced in a study of cytomegalovirus exposure and HLA in healthy donors. The primer mix had 60 Vbeta and 13 Jbeta primers. Profiling relied on immunoSEQ multiplex PCR, and the TCRdb table lists in-frame clones only, not all of them. The table shows fewer than 200,000 clones, with roughly 84% occurring only once. Sequenced material: PBMCs. All receptors come from a man aged 30-40 years in good health and CMV-seronegative.

The J gene is TRBJ2-2, the V gene TRBV5-1, with TRBD1 matching over 7 bases. The V segment lost 7 bases and the J segment 4 bases; nucleotides outside the gene matches: 7. Looked up from germline, CDR1 is SGHRS and CDR2 is YFSETQ. This CDR3 contains 14 residues. DNA for the CDR3: TGCGCCAGCTTCCGGGACAGCTCCACCGGGGAGCTGTTTTTT. Translation gives CASFRDSSTGELFF.

The chain couples TRBV29-1 to TRBJ1-1; D is perhaps TRBD1 (6 bases). V dropped 4 bases and J dropped 7 bases, with 25 bases sitting between them. The CDR3 sequence is 16 residues long. Germline V lookup: CDR1 SQVTM, CDR2 ANQGSEA. The DNA of the CDR3 is TGCAGCGTTGTATCACCTTCCAAGGACAGACTATTTGAAGCTTTCTTT. Its protein product is CSVVSPSKDRLFEAFF.

The chain employs TRBV5-4 and TRBJ1-4; 9 bases are shared with TRBD1. The CDR3 totals 15 residues. The germline V gene has CDR1 SGHNT and CDR2 YYREEE (reference sequence). V was clipped by 4 bases and J by 6 bases; unmatched bases: 7. Here the CDR3 reads CASSPKGQGDEKLFF. The DNA of the CDR3 is TGTGCCAGCAGCCCAAAGGGACAGGGTGATGAAAAACTGTTTTTT.

V gene TRBV7-2 combines with J gene TRBJ1-1, with D maybe TRBD1 (5 bases). CDR1 is SGHTA, CDR2 FQGNSA, per germline. V was trimmed by 1 base and J by 0 bases, leaving 18 bases between them. The CDR3 spans 18 residues. The CDR3 sequence is CASSLVPSRVVMNTEAFF. The CDR3 nucleotides are TGTGCCAGCAGCTTAGTCCCGTCCAGGGTTGTAATGAACACTGAAGCTTTCTTT.